This record covers a single T cell receptor (beta chain). TCRdb's table, derived via immunoSEQ multiplex PCR, lists solely in-frame clones and lacks some. The sample comprises 53,000 or so clones, roughly 83% of which are singletons, and about 13% rests with the top ten. The data were obtained in a study of OX40 agonist ivuxolimab in advanced cancers. The CDR3 is 15 residues long. Deletions cut 2 bases from V and 2 bases from J, with 13 bases between. Germline V lookup: CDR1 MDHEN, CDR2 SYDVKM. Source: CD4+ or CD8+ T cells sorted from blood, taken in a trial of the OX40 agonist ivuxolimab. The rearrangement links TRBV28 to TRBJ2-7, with D perhaps assigned TRBD1 or TRBD2 (5 bases each). The source is an adult with an advanced solid tumor such as melanoma, head and neck, liver or kidney cancer. The CDR3 spells CASSLGPGTTYEQYF. The DNA of the CDR3 is TGTGCCAGCAGTTTAGGCCCCGGGACGACCTACGAGCAGTACTTC. Based on the CDR3 plus reference TRBV28 and TRBJ2-7, the full variable domain is DVKVTQSSRYLVKRTGEKVFLECVQDMDHENMFWYRQDPGLGLRLIYFSYDVKMKEKGDIPEGYSVSREKKERFSLILESASTNQTSMYLCASSLGPGTTYEQYFGPGTRLTVT.